The clone carrying this T cell receptor (beta chain) was observed a few times. This entry comes from a study of blood T cell repertoires in COVID-19. On the study more broadly: Samples taken during acute and convalescent COVID-19 were collected in the United States, Italy and Spain. T cells, B-cell-depleted T cells, or PBMCs provided the cDNA or gDNA that served as material.

Methods used by the authors: Reference gene primer amplification gave estimated nucleated cell counts. TCRdb's table, derived via immunoSEQ multiplex PCR, lists solely in-frame clones and lacks some. V, J and clone size reflect that table, while D and trimming were determined from the DNA. The sample consists of more than 65,000 clones, roughly 87% of them appearing once. With V trimmed by 1 base and J by 0 bases, 0 bases remained unmatched. This CDR3 contains 14 residues. Per the germline V gene, CDR1 is SGHAT and CDR2 is FQNNGV. This sequence was found in a man in his sixties with acute or convalescent COVID-19. The specimen sequenced was peripheral blood. The rearrangement joins TRBV11-2 to TRBJ2-7; 7 positions match TRBD2. CDR3 in amino acids: CASSLAGGSYEQYF. The CDR3, as DNA: TGTGCCAGCAGCTTAGCGGGGGGCTCCTACGAGCAGTACTTC.